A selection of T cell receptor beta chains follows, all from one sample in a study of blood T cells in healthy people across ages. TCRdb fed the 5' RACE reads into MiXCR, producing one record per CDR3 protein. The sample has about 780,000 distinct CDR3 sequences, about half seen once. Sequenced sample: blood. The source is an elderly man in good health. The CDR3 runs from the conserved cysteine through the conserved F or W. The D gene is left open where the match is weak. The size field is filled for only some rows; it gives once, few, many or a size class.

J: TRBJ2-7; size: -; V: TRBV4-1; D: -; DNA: TGCGCCAGCAGCCAAACGCAGGATCTTTCCTACGAGCAGTACTTC; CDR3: CASSQTQDLSYEQYF
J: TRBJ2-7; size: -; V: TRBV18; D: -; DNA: TGTGCCAGCTCAGCCGGGACAGGGGGCGCAACTAGCGGGAGTCGATACGAGCAGTACTTC; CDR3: CASSAGTGGATSGSRYEQYF
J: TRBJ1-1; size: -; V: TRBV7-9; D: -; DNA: TGTGCCAGCAGCTTGGGTAGACCCAACGGCGCTGAAGCTTTCTTT; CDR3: CASSLGRPNGAEAFF
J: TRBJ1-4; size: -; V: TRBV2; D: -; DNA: TGTGCCAGCAGTTCTCGACTGGCAGCTAATGAAAAACTGTTTTTT; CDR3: CASSSRLAANEKLFF
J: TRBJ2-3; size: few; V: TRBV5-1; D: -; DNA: TGCGCCAGCAGCCTCGCCTCCGTTGGCACAGATACGCAGTATTTT; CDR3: CASSLASVGTDTQYF
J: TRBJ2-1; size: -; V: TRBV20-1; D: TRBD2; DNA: TGCAGTGCTAGGCCGGGACTAGCTGACAATGAGCAGTTCTTC; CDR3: CSARPGLADNEQFF
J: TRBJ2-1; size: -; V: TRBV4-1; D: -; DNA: TGCGCCAGCAGCCCCCAGGGAGCGGCCGGGTCCTACAATGAGCAGTTCTTC; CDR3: CASSPQGAAGSYNEQFF
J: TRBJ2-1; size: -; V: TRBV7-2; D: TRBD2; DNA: TGTGCCAGCAGCTTAGAGGGGACTAGCAGGGTTGGGCAGTTCTTC; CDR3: CASSLEGTSRVGQFF
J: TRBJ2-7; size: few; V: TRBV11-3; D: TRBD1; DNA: TGTGCCAGCAGCCCGCCTTGGACAGGGCCCTACGAGCAGTACTTC; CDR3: CASSPPWTGPYEQYF
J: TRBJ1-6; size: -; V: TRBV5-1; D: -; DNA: TGCGCCAGCAGACCGTCGGGAGGATTATCAAATTCACCCCTCCACTTT; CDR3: CASRPSGGLSNSPLHF
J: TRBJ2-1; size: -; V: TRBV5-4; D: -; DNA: TGTGCCAGCAGCGTACAGGGTTCCAATGAGCAGTTCTTC; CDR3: CASSVQGSNEQFF
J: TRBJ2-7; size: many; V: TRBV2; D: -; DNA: TGTGCCAGCAGTGTAGGGCAGGGCTACGAGCAGTACTTC; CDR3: CASSVGQGYEQYF
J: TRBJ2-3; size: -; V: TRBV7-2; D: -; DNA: TGTGCCAGCAGCTTATTGGGGGATGCAGATACGCAGTATTTT; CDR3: CASSLLGDADTQYF